Below are 18 T cell receptor beta chains sequenced from a single sample in a study of blood T cell repertoires in COVID-19. TCRdb's copy holds only in-frame clones and misses some; the assay was immunoSEQ multiplex PCR. The sample includes 300,000 to 350,000 clones, over 80% of them seen just once. Sequencing was carried out using peripheral blood. These TCRs come from a man aged 25 to 45 with COVID-19, enrolled during active disease.

The chain combines TRBV19 with TRBJ2-7, with D possibly matching TRBD1 (6 bases). The germline V gene has CDR1 LNHDA and CDR2 SQIVND (reference sequence). V gave up 6 bases and J gave up 2 bases, with 14 bases separating them. The CDR3 sequence is 14 residues long. The CDR3 protein is CASRSPGQTYEQYF. CDR3 in DNA: TGTGCCAGTAGATCACCCGGACAGACCTACGAGCAGTACTTC. Filled out from reference TRBV19 and TRBJ2-7, the complete variable domain reads DGGITQSPKYLFRKEGQNVTLSCEQNLNHDAMYWYRQDPGQGLRLIYYSQIVNDFQKGDIAEGYSVSREKKESFPLTVTSAQKNPTAFYLCASRSPGQTYEQYFGPGTRLTVT.

This sequence joins TRBV18 and TRBJ2-3, with a possible D match to TRBD2 (6 bases). The CDR3 sequence is 18 residues long. CDR1 KGHSH and CDR2 LQKENI come from the germline V gene. Trimming removed 5 bases from V and 0 bases from J, with 21 bases in between. The CDR3 DNA is TGTGCCAGCTCATCCGCGACGACTAGATACGGTAGCACAGATACGCAGTATTTT. Amino acids: CASSSATTRYGSTDTQYF.

The chain employs TRBV28 and TRBJ1-5, with D hard to call. Trimming cost V 8 bases and J 7 bases, with 12 bases left between them. Germline V gene sequence: CDR1 MDHEN, CDR2 SYDVKM. This CDR3 has 12 residues. Here the CDR3 reads CASHIPGQPQHF. The CDR3 DNA sequence: TGTGCCAGCCACATACCGGGACAGCCCCAGCATTTT. Drawing the rest from reference TRBV28 and TRBJ1-5, the complete variable domain is DVKVTQSSRYLVKRTGEKVFLECVQDMDHENMFWYRQDPGLGLRLIYFSYDVKMKEKGDIPEGYSVSREKKERFSLILESASTNQTSMYLCASHIPGQPQHFGDGTRLSIL.

The genes are TRBV4-2 and TRBJ1-1; D is ambiguous. This CDR3 contains 14 residues. In germline, CDR1 is LGHNA, CDR2 YNFKEQ. The V end was cut by 3 bases, the J end by 0 bases, with 8 bases between. The CDR3 here is CASSQVNMNTEAFF. CDR3 sequence (DNA): TGTGCCAGCAGCCAGGTGAACATGAACACTGAAGCTTTCTTT.

As regards this clone: The same CDR3 can be traced to other DNA sequences in this sample. This sequence joins TRBV18 and TRBJ2-1; the D gene is possibly TRBD2 (6 bases). The CDR3 extends over 15 amino acids. Germline V lookup: CDR1 KGHSH, CDR2 LQKENI. Trimming removed 2 bases from V and 1 base from J, with 9 bases in between. The CDR3 sequence is CASSPGLASYNEQFF. In DNA form, the CDR3 reads TGTGCCAGCTCACCAGGGCTAGCGTCCTACAATGAGCAGTTCTTC.

The rearrangement links TRBV15 to TRBJ2-1; D remains ambiguous. The CDR3 has 15 residues. V lost 8 bases, J lost 2 bases, and 16 bases lay in between. Germline values: CDR1 LNHNV, CDR2 YYDKDF (reference sequence). CDR3 residues: CATSTTPPPYNEQFF. The DNA for the CDR3 is TGTGCCACCTCCACGACTCCCCCTCCCTACAATGAGCAGTTCTTC.

A word on this clone: The same CDR3 also results from other DNA sequences found in this sample. The chain carries TRBV27 and TRBJ2-7, with D unresolved. This CDR3 has 13 residues. From germline, CDR1 is MNHEY and CDR2 SMNVEV (reference sequence). Trimming stripped 2 bases from V and 2 bases from J, with 7 bases between. The CDR3 reads CASSLRGPYEQYF. The CDR3 DNA is TGTGCCAGCAGTTTAAGAGGTCCCTACGAGCAGTACTTC.

The chain combines TRBV11-1 with TRBJ2-4; 8 bases line up with TRBD1. V lost 4 bases to trimming and J lost 8 bases; unmatched junction nucleotides: 7. CDR3 length: 14 residues. Germline CDR1 is SGHAT and CDR2 is FQDESV (reference sequence). CDR3 sequence (DNA): TGTGCCAGCAGCTCGGACAGGGAGATAGACATTCAGTACTTC. Its protein product is CASSSDREIDIQYF.

The chain employs TRBV7-2 and TRBJ2-5, with TRBD2 identical over 12 bases. This CDR3 has 16 residues. V lost 5 bases to trimming and J lost 6 bases; unmatched junction nucleotides: 10. Per germline, CDR1 SGHTA and CDR2 FQGNSA. This CDR3 is CASSLQTSGSSQTQYF. Written as DNA, the CDR3 is TGTGCCAGCAGCCTTCAGACTAGCGGGAGCAGTCAGACCCAGTACTTC.

The V gene is TRBV27, the J gene TRBJ1-1; D is possibly TRBD1 (5 bases). The CDR3 runs to 13 residues. The germline V gene encodes CDR1 MNHEY and CDR2 SMNVEV (reference sequence). The V and J ends lost 3 bases and 6 bases respectively, with 11 bases between them. The CDR3 DNA follows: TGTGCCAGCAGTTTGGGGCAGTTCGCTGAAGCTTTCTTT. It yields the protein CASSLGQFAEAFF.

This chain links TRBV2 with TRBJ1-1; TRBD1 matches at 7 bases. The germline V gene has CDR1 SNHLY and CDR2 FYNNEI. The V segment lost 4 bases and the J segment 5 bases; nucleotides outside the gene matches: 4. This CDR3 spans 13 amino acids. The CDR3 sequence: CASSAETGTEAFF. The CDR3, as DNA: TGTGCCAGCAGTGCAGAGACAGGGACTGAAGCTTTCTTT.

A single count supports this clone. V is TRBV5-5 and J is TRBJ2-3, with D perhaps TRBD2 (6 bases). There are 18 residues in the CDR3. Germline loops: CDR1 SGHKS, CDR2 YYEKEE (reference sequence). V was cut by 0 bases and J by 1 base, with 18 bases left in between. Here the CDR3 DNA reads TGTGCCAGCAGCTTGGCGGGAAGGGGAGGCACAGGCACAGATACGCAGTATTTT. Translation: CASSLAGRGGTGTDTQYF.

This clone was recorded a few times. This chain uses TRBV12-5 with TRBJ2-1; D call uncertain. This CDR3 is built from 12 residues. The germline V gene encodes CDR1 LGHNT and CDR2 FRNRAP. Trimming took 1 base from V and 5 from J, leaving 3 bases between them. The chain's CDR3 is CASGLDNNEQFF. Here the CDR3 DNA reads TGTGCTAGTGGTTTGGACAACAATGAGCAGTTCTTC.

The chain employs TRBV7-3 and TRBJ1-2, with 7 nucleotides matching TRBD1. The V gene end was trimmed by 5 bases and the J gene end by 7 bases; junction bases not matched to a gene: 7. Germline lookup yields CDR1 SGHTA and CDR2 FQGTGA. The CDR3 totals 13 residues. For the CDR3, the DNA is TGTGCCAGCAGCCCAGACAGGGAGTTTGGCTACACCTTC. The encoded protein is CASSPDREFGYTF.

The chain combines TRBV6-4 with TRBJ2-2; TRBD2 matches at 8 bases. The CDR3 has 14 residues. Germline CDR1 reads MRHNA; CDR2 reads SNTAGT. V was pared by 6 bases and J by 5 bases, with 5 bases of the junction left unmatched. Here the CDR3 DNA reads TGTGCCAGCAGCCCGGGGGGGGCGACCGGGGAGCTGTTTTTT. It codes for CASSPGGATGELFF.

This clone was recorded only once. The chain uses TRBV28 and TRBJ1-5; possibly TRBD1 for D (6 bases). Germline V gene data show CDR1 as MDHEN and CDR2 as SYDVKM. This CDR3 is 14 amino acids long. V lost 6 bases and J 7 bases, leaving 16 bases between the germline ends. The CDR3 DNA reads as TGTGCCAGCAGCGAACGGACAGACGTCCAGCCCCAGCATTTT. Amino acids: CASSERTDVQPQHF.

The chain recombines TRBV12-2 with TRBJ2-4; the table assigns TRBD1, which was not confirmed against the DNA. TRBV12-2 counts as a pseudogene. The CDR3 has 15 amino acids. The CDR3 coding sequence is TGTGCAAGTCGCTTAGGTACAGGGATGAAAAACATTCAGTACTTC. Its translation is CASRLGTGMKNIQYF.

The V call is TRBV6-5, the J call TRBJ2-7, with TRBD1 matching over 9 bases. V gave up 2 bases and J gave up 2 bases; unmatched junction bases: 4. The CDR3 is 15 amino acids. Germline lookup yields CDR1 MNHEY and CDR2 SVGAGI. Here the CDR3 DNA reads TGTGCCAGCAGTTACGCCGGGACAGGGACCTACGAGCAGTACTTC. The encoded protein is CASSYAGTGTYEQYF.